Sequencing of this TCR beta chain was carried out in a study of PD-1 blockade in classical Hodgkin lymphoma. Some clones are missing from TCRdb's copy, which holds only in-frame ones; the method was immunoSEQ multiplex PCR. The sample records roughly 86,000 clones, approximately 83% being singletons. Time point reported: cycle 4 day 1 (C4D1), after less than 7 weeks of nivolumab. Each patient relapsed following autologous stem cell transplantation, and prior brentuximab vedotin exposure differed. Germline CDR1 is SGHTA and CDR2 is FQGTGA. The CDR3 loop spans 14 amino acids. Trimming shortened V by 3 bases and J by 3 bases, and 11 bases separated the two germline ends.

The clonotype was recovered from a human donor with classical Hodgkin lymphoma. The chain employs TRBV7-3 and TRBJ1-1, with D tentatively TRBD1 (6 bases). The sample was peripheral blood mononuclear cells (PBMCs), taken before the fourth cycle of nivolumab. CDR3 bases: TGTGCCAGCAGCTTCACAGGGCGGGACACTGAAGCTTTCTTT. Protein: CASSFTGRDTEAFF.